Each of the 4 T cell receptor beta chains below was sequenced from the same sample in a study of early T cells in non-severe SARS-CoV-2 infection. TCRdb fed the 5' RACE reads into MiXCR, producing one record per CDR3 protein. Seen here are tens of thousands of distinct CDR3 sequences, roughly 4% observed once, and the top ten hold 20%. What was sequenced was whole blood. The source is an adult who was a healthcare worker with PCR-confirmed SARS-CoV-2 infection or an uninfected control (not recorded which).

Many counts were recorded for this clonotype. V gene TRBV6-2 or TRBV6-3 combines with J gene TRBJ2-1, with D possibly matching TRBD1 (5 bases). Germline V CDR1 and CDR2: MNHEY, SVGEGT. The CDR3 is 13 residues long. V lost 2 bases and J 7 bases, leaving 9 bases between the germline ends. The CDR3 reads CASSYQGRNEQFF. The CDR3 DNA sequence: TGTGCCAGCAGTTACCAGGGTCGGAATGAGCAGTTCTTC.

This clonotype was counted at least ten times. The chain recombines TRBV7-6 with TRBJ2-5; D gene unclear. The CDR3 runs to 10 residues. The germline gives CDR1 SGHVS, CDR2 FNYEAQ. Trimming cost V 8 bases and J 5 bases, with 6 bases left between them. The CDR3 nucleotides read TGTGCCAGCCTCGGGGAGACCCAGTACTTC. Its protein is CASLGETQYF.

The chain couples TRBV7-3 to TRBJ1-1, with D maybe TRBD1 (6 bases). In germline, CDR1 is SGHTA, CDR2 FQGTGA. This CDR3 contains 14 residues. Trimming took off 4 bases at V and 1 base at J, with 10 bases between the two ends. The CDR3 loop reads CASSSPGQNTEAFF. CDR3 nucleotides: TGTGCCAGCAGCTCCCCGGGACAGAACACTGAAGCTTTCTTT.

There are many counts of this clonotype. The rearrangement uses TRBV12-3 or TRBV12-4 and TRBJ2-1; 10 bases agree with TRBD1. Trimming at V came to 3 bases and at J to 5 bases, leaving 4 bases not matched to a gene. The CDR3 has 15 residues. The CDR3 DNA reads as TGTGCCAGCAGTTTCCGGACAGGGGGGAACAATGAGCAGTTCTTC. It encodes CASSFRTGGNNEQFF.